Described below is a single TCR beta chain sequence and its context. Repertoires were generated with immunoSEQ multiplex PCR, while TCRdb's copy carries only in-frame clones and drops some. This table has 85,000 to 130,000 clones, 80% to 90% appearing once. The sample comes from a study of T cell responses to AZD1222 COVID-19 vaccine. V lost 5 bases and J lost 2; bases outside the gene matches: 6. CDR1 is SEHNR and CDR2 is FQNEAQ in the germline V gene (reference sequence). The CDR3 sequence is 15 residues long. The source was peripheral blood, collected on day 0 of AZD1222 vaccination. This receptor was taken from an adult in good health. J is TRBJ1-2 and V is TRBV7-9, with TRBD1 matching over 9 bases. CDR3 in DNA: TGTGCCAGCAGCCCCCGGACAGGGGTCAACTATGGCTACACCTTC. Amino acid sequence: CASSPRTGVNYGYTF.